A single sample gave rise to the 8 T cell receptor beta chains below, sequenced in a study of cytomegalovirus exposure and HLA in healthy donors. Profiling relied on immunoSEQ multiplex PCR, and the TCRdb table lists in-frame clones only, not all of them. Among approximately 170,000 clones listed, approximately 81% were seen once. What was sequenced was PBMCs. All receptors come from a man aged 18 to 29 in good health and CMV-seropositive.

V gene TRBV5-4 combines with J gene TRBJ2-1; D is perhaps TRBD1 (5 bases). Germline CDR1 SGHNT, CDR2 YYREEE (reference sequence). Trimming pared 5 bases from V and 5 bases from J, leaving 17 bases between. The CDR3 is 15 amino acids. The CDR3 DNA reads as TGTGCCAGCAGTTCTCCGAAGGGGCAGGACAATGAGCAGTTCTTC. Residues: CASSSPKGQDNEQFF.

This chain links TRBV7-3 with TRBJ1-1; tentatively, D is TRBD1 (5 bases). Germline V gene lookup returns CDR1 SGHTA and CDR2 FQGTGA. The CDR3 runs 14 residues. Trimming removed 4 bases from V and 5 bases from J, with 14 bases in between. The CDR3 nucleotides read TGTGCCAGCAGCTCCCAGGGAAGCGGGACTGAAGCTTTCTTT. Amino acids: CASSSQGSGTEAFF.

V gene TRBV7-2 combines with J gene TRBJ2-3, with 7 bases identical to TRBD2. This CDR3 region has 15 residues. Trimming removed 3 bases from V and 2 bases from J; junction bases left unmatched: 5. Germline-derived CDR1 and CDR2 are SGHTA and FQGNSA. CDR3 loop: CASSFGAGVTDTQYF. The DNA for the CDR3 is TGTGCCAGCAGCTTTGGTGCGGGGGTCACAGATACGCAGTATTTT.

The chain combines TRBV5-4 with TRBJ1-2; the match to TRBD1 covers 10 bases. Trimming at V came to 6 bases and at J to 8 bases, leaving 13 bases not matched to a gene. This CDR3 is built from 15 residues. CDR1 SGHNT and CDR2 YYREEE come from the germline V gene (reference sequence). CDR3 sequence: CASTRDRGRSFGYTF. CDR3 in DNA: TGTGCCAGCACCCGGGACAGGGGAAGGAGTTTCGGCTACACCTTC.

The J gene is TRBJ2-3, the V gene TRBV27, with 7 bases aligning to TRBD2. J was trimmed by 4 bases and V by 3 bases; bases with no gene match: 7. CDR3 length: 15 amino acids. Germline values: CDR1 MNHEY, CDR2 SMNVEV (reference sequence). CDR3 DNA sequence: TGTGCCAGCAGTTTCCGAGCGGGGCGTGCAGATACGCAGTATTTT. This codes for CASSFRAGRADTQYF.

This clone was observed a few times. The chain uses TRBV19 and TRBJ1-2, with 10 bases matching TRBD1. CDR3 length: 14 amino acids. Germline V gene data show CDR1 as LNHDA and CDR2 as SQIVND (reference sequence). Losses at the gene ends were 6 bases for V and 4 bases for J; bases not matched to a gene: 5. Here the CDR3 reads CASRGQGPPYGYTF. CDR3 DNA: TGTGCCAGTAGGGGACAGGGGCCACCCTATGGCTACACCTTC.

The chain uses TRBV4-1 and TRBJ1-1; 9 bases agree with TRBD1. Germline V gene sequence: CDR1 MGHRA, CDR2 YSYEKL. CDR3 length equals 15 residues. V trimming: 4 bases; J trimming: 4 bases; junction bases outside the gene matches: 7. The CDR3 loop reads CASSRDRVGVTEAFF. The CDR3 DNA reads as TGCGCCAGCAGCCGGGACAGGGTCGGAGTCACTGAAGCTTTCTTT.

The gene calls are TRBV7-6 and TRBJ2-7; 9 nucleotides line up with TRBD2. CDR3 size: 14 residues. V lost 2 bases, J lost 5 bases, and 4 bases stayed unmatched. Germline CDR1 is SGHVS and CDR2 is FNYEAQ. CDR3 nucleotide sequence: TGTGCCAGCAGCTTATCAGCGGGAGGAAACGAGCAGTACTTC. Translating it yields CASSLSAGGNEQYF.